This T cell receptor (beta chain) was documented in a study of early T cells in non-severe SARS-CoV-2 infection. Turning to the study itself: The study sequenced bulk RNA from unsorted whole blood, with chains unpaired.

As part of library construction, unique molecular identifiers were attached to individual cDNA molecules. TCRdb called the 5' RACE reads again in MiXCR, with one record for every CDR3 protein. The table lists around 82,000 distinct CDR3 sequences, roughly 12% of them singletons, with around 3.7% in the top ten. The sequencing sample was made of whole blood. The source is an adult who was a healthcare worker with PCR-confirmed SARS-CoV-2 infection or an uninfected control (not recorded which).

This chain's CDR3 is CASSVGTGELFF. CDR3 in DNA: TGTGCCAGCAGCGTAGGCACCGGGGAGCTGTTTTTT. This chain uses TRBV9 with TRBJ2-2; the D is unclear. The CDR3 is made up of 12 amino acids. Germline V gene data show CDR1 as SGDLS and CDR2 as YYNGEE. Between the trimmed V and J ends, which lost 0 bases and 4 bases, there was a span of 1 base.